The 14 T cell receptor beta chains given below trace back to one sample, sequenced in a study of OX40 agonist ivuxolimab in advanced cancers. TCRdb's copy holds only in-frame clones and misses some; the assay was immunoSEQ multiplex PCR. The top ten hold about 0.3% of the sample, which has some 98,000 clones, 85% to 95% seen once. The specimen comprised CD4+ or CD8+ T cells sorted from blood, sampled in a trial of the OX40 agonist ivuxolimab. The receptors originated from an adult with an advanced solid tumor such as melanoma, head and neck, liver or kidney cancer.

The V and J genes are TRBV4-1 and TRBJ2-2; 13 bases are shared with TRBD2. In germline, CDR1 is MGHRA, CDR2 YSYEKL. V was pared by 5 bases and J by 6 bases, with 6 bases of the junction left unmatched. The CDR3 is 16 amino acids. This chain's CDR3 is CASSSRTSGGSGELFF. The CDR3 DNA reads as TGCGCCAGCAGCTCTCGGACTAGCGGGGGTTCCGGGGAGCTGTTTTTT.

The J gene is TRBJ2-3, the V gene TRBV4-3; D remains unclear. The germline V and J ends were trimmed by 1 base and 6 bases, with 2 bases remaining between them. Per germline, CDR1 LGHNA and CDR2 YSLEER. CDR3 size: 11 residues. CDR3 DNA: TGCGCCAGCAGCCAAGCCGATACGCAGTATTTT. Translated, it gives CASSQADTQYF.

The CDR3 protein is CASSPPRGVYNEQFF. Written as DNA, the CDR3 is TGTGCCAGCTCACCACCGAGGGGAGTCTACAATGAGCAGTTCTTC. The chain couples TRBV18 to TRBJ2-1; perhaps D is TRBD1 or TRBD2 (5 bases each). This CDR3 is built from 15 residues. Trimming shortened V by 0 bases and J by 3 bases, and 9 bases separated the two germline ends. Germline CDR1 and CDR2: KGHSH and LQKENI.

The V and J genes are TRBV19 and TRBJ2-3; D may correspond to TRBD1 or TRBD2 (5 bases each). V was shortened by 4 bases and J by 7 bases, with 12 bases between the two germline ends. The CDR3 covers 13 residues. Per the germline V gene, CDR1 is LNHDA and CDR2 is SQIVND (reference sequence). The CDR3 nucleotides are TGTGCCAGTAGTAGGGGGTCGGGAAATACGCAGTATTTT. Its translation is CASSRGSGNTQYF.

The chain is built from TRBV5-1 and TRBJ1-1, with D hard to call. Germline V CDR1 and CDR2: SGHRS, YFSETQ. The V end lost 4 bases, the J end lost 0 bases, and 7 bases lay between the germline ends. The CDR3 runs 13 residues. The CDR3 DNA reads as TGCGCCAGCAGCAGGAGCTTGAACACTGAAGCTTTCTTT. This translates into CASSRSLNTEAFF. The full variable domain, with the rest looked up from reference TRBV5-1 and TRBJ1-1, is KAGVTQTPRYLIKTRGQQVTLSCSPISGHRSVSWYQQTPGQGLQFLFEYFSETQRNKGNFPGRFSGRQFSNSRSEMNVSTLELGDSALYLCASSRSLNTEAFFGQGTRLTVV.

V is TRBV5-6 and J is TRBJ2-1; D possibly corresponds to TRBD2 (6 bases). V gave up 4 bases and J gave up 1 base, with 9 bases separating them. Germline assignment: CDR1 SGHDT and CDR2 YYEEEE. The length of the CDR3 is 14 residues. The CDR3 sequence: CASSRRGSYNEQFF. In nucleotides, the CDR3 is TGTGCCAGCAGCAGGAGGGGATCCTACAATGAGCAGTTCTTC.

The CDR3 nucleotides are TGTGCCAGCAGCCAGGGACTAGCGGGAGGGCCGGATACGCAGTATTTT. Protein product: CASSQGLAGGPDTQYF. The J gene is TRBJ2-3, the V gene TRBV5-6, with 16 bases aligning to TRBD2. This CDR3 region has 16 residues. CDR1 SGHDT and CDR2 YYEEEE come from the germline V gene. V lost 4 bases, J lost 6 bases, and 5 bases stayed unmatched.

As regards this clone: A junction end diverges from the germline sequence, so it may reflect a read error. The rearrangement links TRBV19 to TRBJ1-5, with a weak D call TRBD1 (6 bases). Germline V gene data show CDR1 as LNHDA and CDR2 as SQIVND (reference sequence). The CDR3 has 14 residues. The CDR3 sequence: CASSIGGSSQPQHF. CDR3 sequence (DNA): TGTGCCAGTAGCATAGGGGGATCGAGTCAGCCCCAGCATTTT.

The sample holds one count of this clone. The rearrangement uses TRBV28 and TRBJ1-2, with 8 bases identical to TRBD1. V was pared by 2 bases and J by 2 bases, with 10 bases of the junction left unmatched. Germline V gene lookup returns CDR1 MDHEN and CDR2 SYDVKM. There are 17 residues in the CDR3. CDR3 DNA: TGTGCCAGCAGTTTAGCCGGATTGACAGGGGAGAACTATGGCTACACCTTC. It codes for CASSLAGLTGENYGYTF.

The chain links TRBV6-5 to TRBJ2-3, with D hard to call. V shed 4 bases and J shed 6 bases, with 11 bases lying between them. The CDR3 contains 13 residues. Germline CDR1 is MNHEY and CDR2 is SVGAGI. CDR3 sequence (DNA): TGTGCCAGCAGTTTGTTACGCGCCGATACGCAGTATTTT. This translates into CASSLLRADTQYF.

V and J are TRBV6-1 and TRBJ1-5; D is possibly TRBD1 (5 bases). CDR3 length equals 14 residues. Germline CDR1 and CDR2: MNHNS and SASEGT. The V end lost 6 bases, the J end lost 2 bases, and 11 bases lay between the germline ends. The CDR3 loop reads CASSLQVGNQPQHF. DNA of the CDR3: TGTGCCAGCAGCTTACAGGTTGGCAATCAGCCCCAGCATTTT.

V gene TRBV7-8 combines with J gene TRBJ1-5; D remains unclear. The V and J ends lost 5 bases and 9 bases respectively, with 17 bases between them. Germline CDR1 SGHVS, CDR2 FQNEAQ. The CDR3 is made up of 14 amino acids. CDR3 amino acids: CASSPRAGLSPQHF. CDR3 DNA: TGTGCCAGCAGCCCCCGCGCCGGTTTATCGCCCCAGCATTTT.

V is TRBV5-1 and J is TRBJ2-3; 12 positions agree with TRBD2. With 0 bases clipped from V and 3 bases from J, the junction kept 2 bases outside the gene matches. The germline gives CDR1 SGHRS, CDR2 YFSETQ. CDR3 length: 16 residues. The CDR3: CASSLETSGRTDTQYF. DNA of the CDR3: TGCGCCAGCAGCTTGGAAACTAGCGGGAGGACAGATACGCAGTATTTT.

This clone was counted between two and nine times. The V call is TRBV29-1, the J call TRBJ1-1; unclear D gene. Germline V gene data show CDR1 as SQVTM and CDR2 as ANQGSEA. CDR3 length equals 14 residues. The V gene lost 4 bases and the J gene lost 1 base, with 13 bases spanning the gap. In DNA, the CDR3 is TGCAGCGTTGCCCTATCTGGGCCGAACACTGAAGCTTTCTTT. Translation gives CSVALSGPNTEAFF. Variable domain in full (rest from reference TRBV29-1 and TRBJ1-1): SAVISQKPSRDICQRGTSLTIQCQVDSQVTMMFWYRQQPGQSLTLIATANQGSEATYESGFVIDKFPISRPNLTFSTLTVSNMSPEDSSIYLCSVALSGPNTEAFFGQGTRLTVV.